This T cell receptor beta chain was sequenced during a study of blood T cell repertoires in COVID-19. Study information: Samples representing acute and convalescent COVID-19 were sourced from the United States, Italy and Spain. T cells, B-cell-depleted T cells, or PBMCs provided the cDNA or gDNA that served as material.

The length of the CDR3 is 13 residues. Germline V gene data show CDR1 as SGHRS and CDR2 as YFSETQ. Trimming left V 3 bases short and J 3 bases short, with 6 bases between. Authors' processing steps: Scientists estimated how many nucleated cells there were by amplifying reference gene primers. Measured with immunoSEQ multiplex PCR; TCRdb has only the in-frame clones, and not every one. D and trimming come from the DNA, and the V and J calls and clone size come from that table. There are some 350,000 clones in the sample; approximately 86% occur only once, and 2.5% to 3.5% lies in the top ten. Sequencing used peripheral blood. The V call is TRBV5-1, the J call TRBJ2-2, with a weak D call TRBD1 (6 bases). The receptor comes from a human donor in a cohort sampled during active COVID-19. CDR3 in DNA: TGCGCCAGCAGCTACAGGGACACCGGGGAGCTGTTTTTT. It is translated as CASSYRDTGELFF.